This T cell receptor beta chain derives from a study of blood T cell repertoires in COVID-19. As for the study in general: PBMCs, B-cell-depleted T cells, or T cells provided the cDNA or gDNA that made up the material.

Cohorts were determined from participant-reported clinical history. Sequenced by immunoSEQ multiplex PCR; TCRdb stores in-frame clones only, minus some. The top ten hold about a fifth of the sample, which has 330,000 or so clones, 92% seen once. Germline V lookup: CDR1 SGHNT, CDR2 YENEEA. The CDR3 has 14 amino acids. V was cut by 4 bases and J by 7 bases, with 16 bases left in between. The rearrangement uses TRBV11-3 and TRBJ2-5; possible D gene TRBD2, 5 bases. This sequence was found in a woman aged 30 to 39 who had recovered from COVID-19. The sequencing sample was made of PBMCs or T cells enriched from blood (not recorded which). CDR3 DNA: TGTGCCAGCAGCTCCCTTTCGGACTTGTGGACCCAGTACTTC. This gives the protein CASSSLSDLWTQYF.